This T cell receptor (beta chain) was obtained from a study of neoadjuvant anti-PD-1 for oral cavity cancer. This clone was found a few times. Between the trimmed V and J ends, which lost 1 base and 2 bases, there was a span of 9 bases. Germline V CDR1 and CDR2: MNHEY, SVGAGI. The length of the CDR3 is 16 residues. Data came from immunoSEQ multiplex PCR; TCRdb stores just in-frame clones and leaves some out. The sample lists over 65,000 clones; 86% were seen once. Time point described: after neoadjuvant nivolumab, at surgical resection. Stage II-IVA oral cavity squamous cell carcinoma was new and untreated by systemic or radiation therapy.

The sequence was obtained from a person aged 35-79 years with oral cavity squamous cell carcinoma. The V call is TRBV6-5, the J call TRBJ2-6; D is possibly TRBD2 (5 bases). The starting material was PBMCs, obtained after nivolumab (anti-PD-1) treatment. The CDR3 DNA sequence: TGTGCCAGCAGTTACTGGATCGGGGCTGGGGCCAACGTCCTGACTTTC. It is translated as CASSYWIGAGANVLTF.